These 12 T cell receptor beta chains were sequenced from one sample in a study of T cell repertoires in cytomegalovirus infection. MiXCR, run by TCRdb on the reads, gives a single entry per CDR3 protein. The sample holds roughly 150,000 distinct CDR3 sequences, 17% seen once. What was sequenced was CD8+ T cells from PBMCs. The receptors come from a human donor in good health (CMV status not recorded). Some clones in this sample may be carry-over from other donors' samples.

V usage is TRBV28 and J usage is TRBJ2-1; the match to TRBD2 covers 9 bases. The CDR3 is made up of 16 amino acids. CDR1 is MDHEN, CDR2 SYDVKM, per germline. J gave up 0 bases and V 8 bases, and 8 bases lay outside the gene matches. CDR3 region: CASSFLAGDSYNEQFF. CDR3 in DNA: TGTGCCAGCTCATTTTTAGCGGGAGACTCCTACAATGAGCAGTTCTTC.

This clonotype was seen a few times. The chain recombines TRBV6-8 with TRBJ2-2, with a possible D match to TRBD2 (7 bases). The CDR3 covers 14 residues. V lost 6 bases, J lost 3 bases, and 11 bases lay in between. From germline, CDR1 is MNHGY and CDR2 SAAAGT. CDR3 residues: CASREGGDTGELFF. For the CDR3, the DNA is TGTGCCAGCAGGGAGGGGGGGGACACCGGGGAGCTGTTTTTT.

The J gene is TRBJ2-5, the V gene TRBV7-9; perhaps TRBD1 as D (5 bases). Germline V lookup: CDR1 SEHNR, CDR2 FQNEAQ (reference sequence). The CDR3 sequence is 14 residues long. V shed 4 bases and J shed 3 bases, with 12 bases lying between them. CDR3 sequence (DNA): TGTGCCAGCAGCTCCAGGGCACAAGAAGAGACCCAGTACTTC. Amino acid sequence: CASSSRAQEETQYF.

The genes are TRBV7-8 and TRBJ2-2, with 9 bases fitting TRBD1. The CDR3 runs 17 residues. V shed 5 bases, J shed 2 bases, and the junction held 9 bases outside the gene matches. The germline CDR1 and CDR2 sequences are SGHVS and FQNEAQ. The CDR3 loop is CASSTPRTGANTGELFF. CDR3 DNA: TGTGCCAGCAGCACCCCCCGGACAGGGGCCAACACCGGGGAGCTGTTTTTT.

The rearrangement joins TRBV11-1 to TRBJ2-1; D gene unclear. V was shortened by 5 bases and J by 3 bases, with 26 bases between the two germline ends. The CDR3 runs to 19 residues. CDR1 and CDR2 (germline): SGHAT, FQDESV (reference sequence). The CDR3 spells CASSPFQGTPSFFYNEQFF. As DNA, the CDR3 is TGTGCCAGCAGCCCGTTCCAAGGTACTCCCAGTTTTTTCTACAATGAGCAGTTCTTC.

The chain links TRBV7-9 to TRBJ2-7, with 7 nucleotides matching TRBD2. The CDR3 is 15 amino acids. The germline gives CDR1 SEHNR, CDR2 FQNEAQ (reference sequence). V was clipped by 6 bases and J by 0 bases; unmatched bases: 8. The DNA of the CDR3 is TGTGCCAGCAGGGGAGGGCGCGGGGCCTCCTACGAGCAGTACTTC. Encoded protein: CASRGGRGASYEQYF.

Only a few counts were recorded for this clonotype. This chain connects TRBV27 to TRBJ1-1; D call uncertain. The CDR3 runs to 15 residues. Germline lookup yields CDR1 MNHEY and CDR2 SMNVEV (reference sequence). V gave up 5 bases and J gave up 0 bases, with 13 bases separating them. CDR3 DNA: TGTGCCAGCAGTCGCCTTCGGGAGGTGAACACTGAAGCTTTCTTT. Its translation: CASSRLREVNTEAFF.

The chain links TRBV14 to TRBJ2-7; D could derive from TRBD1 or TRBD2 (5 bases each). The CDR3 contains 13 residues. Trimming took off 1 base at V and 5 bases at J, with 9 bases between the two ends. Germline values: CDR1 SGHDN, CDR2 FVKESK. Here the CDR3 reads CASSQVTGHEQYF. The CDR3, as DNA: TGTGCCAGCAGCCAAGTGACGGGGCACGAGCAGTACTTC.

With regard to this clonotype: At one end the junction does not follow the germline gene, possibly because of a read error. The gene calls are TRBV19 and TRBJ2-1, with 8 bases matching TRBD2. The germline CDR1 and CDR2 sequences are LNHDA and SQIVND (reference sequence). The CDR3 contains 16 residues. CDR3 coding DNA: TGTGCCTGTAGTATAGGTACTAGCGGCTATTACAATGAGCAGTTCTTC. Its protein is CACSIGTSGYYNEQFF.

A note on this clonotype: Sequence at one end of the junction differs from germline and may be a read error. The chain uses TRBV20-1 and TRBJ1-1; D unresolved. Germline values: CDR1 DFQATT, CDR2 SNEGSKA (reference sequence). This CDR3 contains 13 residues. The CDR3 is CSASRRYNNEAFF. CDR3 nucleotides: TGCAGTGCTAGTCGACGGTATAACAATGAAGCTTTCTTT.

The chain joins TRBV19 to TRBJ2-1; D could derive from TRBD1 or TRBD2 (5 bases each). This CDR3 has 14 amino acids. V lost 8 bases, J lost 4 bases, and 15 bases lay in between. CDR1 is LNHDA and CDR2 is SQIVND in the germline V gene (reference sequence). In DNA, the CDR3 is TGTGCCAGTGGTCCAACCGGGGCATACAATGAGCAGTTCTTC. It translates to CASGPTGAYNEQFF.

This clonotype was found a few times. The chain employs TRBV29-1 and TRBJ2-1; D could derive from TRBD1 or TRBD2 (6 bases each). This CDR3 is 15 amino acids long. Germline V gives CDR1 SQVTM, CDR2 ANQGSEA. Between the trimmed V and J ends, which lost 4 bases and 0 bases, there was a span of 13 bases. The CDR3 spells CSVVGGLSSYNEQFF. CDR3 DNA sequence: TGCAGCGTTGTCGGGGGCCTGAGCTCCTACAATGAGCAGTTCTTC.